These 2 T cell receptor beta chains were sequenced from one sample in a study of T cell repertoires in cytomegalovirus infection. TCRdb re-derived calls from the reads in MiXCR, one entry per CDR3 protein. The repertoire holds roughly 760,000 distinct CDR3 sequences, with roughly 35% as singletons. Material for sequencing was PBMCs. Every receptor here comes from a human donor in good health (CMV status not recorded). Some clones in this sample may be carry-over from other donors' samples.

This clonotype came up a few times. The chain recombines TRBV28 with TRBJ1-1, with a weak D call TRBD1 (5 bases). The V gene's germline CDR1 is MDHEN and CDR2 SYDVKM. Trimming removed 2 bases at V and 1 base at J, with 14 bases between. CDR3 length: 16 amino acids. The CDR3 DNA reads as TGTGCCAGCAGTTTAAGACAGCTTCCTACGAACACTGAAGCTTTCTTT. As protein: CASSLRQLPTNTEAFF.

The chain recombines TRBV24-1 with TRBJ1-2; 10 bases are shared with TRBD1. CDR3 size: 13 residues. Germline loops: CDR1 KGHDR, CDR2 SFDVKD. The ends lost 7 bases at V and 3 bases at J; junction bases unmatched: 1. The CDR3 region is CATRDRGDYGYTF. The DNA for the CDR3 is TGTGCCACCAGGGACAGGGGGGACTATGGCTACACCTTC.